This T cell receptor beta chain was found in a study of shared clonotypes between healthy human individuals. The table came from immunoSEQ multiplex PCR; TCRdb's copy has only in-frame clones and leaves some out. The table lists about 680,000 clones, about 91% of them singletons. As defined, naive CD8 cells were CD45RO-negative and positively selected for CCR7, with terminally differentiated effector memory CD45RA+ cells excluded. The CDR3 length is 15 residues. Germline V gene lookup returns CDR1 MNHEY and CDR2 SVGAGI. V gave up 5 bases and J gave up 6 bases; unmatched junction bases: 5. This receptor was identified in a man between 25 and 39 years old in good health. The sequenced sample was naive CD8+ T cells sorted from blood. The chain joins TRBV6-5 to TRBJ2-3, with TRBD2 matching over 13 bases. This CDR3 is CASSGLAGVADTQYF. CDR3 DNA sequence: TGTGCCAGCAGTGGACTAGCGGGAGTTGCGGATACGCAGTATTTT.